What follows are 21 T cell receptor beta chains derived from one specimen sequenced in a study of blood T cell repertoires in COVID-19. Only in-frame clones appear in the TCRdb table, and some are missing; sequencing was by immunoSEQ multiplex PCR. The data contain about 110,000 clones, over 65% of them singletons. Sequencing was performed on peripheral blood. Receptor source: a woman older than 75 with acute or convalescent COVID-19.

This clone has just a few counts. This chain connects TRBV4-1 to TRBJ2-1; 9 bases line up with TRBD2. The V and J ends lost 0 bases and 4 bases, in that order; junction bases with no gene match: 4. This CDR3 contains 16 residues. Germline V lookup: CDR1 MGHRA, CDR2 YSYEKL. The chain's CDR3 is CASSQDRGGGYNEQFF. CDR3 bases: TGCGCCAGCAGCCAAGATCGCGGGGGGGGATACAATGAGCAGTTCTTC.

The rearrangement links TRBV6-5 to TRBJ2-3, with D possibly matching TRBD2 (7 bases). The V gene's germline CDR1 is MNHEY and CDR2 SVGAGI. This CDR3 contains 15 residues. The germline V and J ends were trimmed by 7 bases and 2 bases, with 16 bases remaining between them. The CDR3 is CASTTGGSLTDTQYF. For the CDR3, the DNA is TGTGCCAGCACCACGGGGGGCTCGCTCACAGATACGCAGTATTTT.

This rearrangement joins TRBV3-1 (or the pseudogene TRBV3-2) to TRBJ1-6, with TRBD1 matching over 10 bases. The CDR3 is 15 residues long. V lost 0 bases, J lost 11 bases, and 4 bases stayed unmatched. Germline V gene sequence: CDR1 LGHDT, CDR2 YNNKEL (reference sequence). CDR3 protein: CASSQEGTGATPLHF. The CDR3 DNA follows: TGTGCCAGCAGCCAAGAAGGGACAGGGGCTACACCCCTCCACTTT.

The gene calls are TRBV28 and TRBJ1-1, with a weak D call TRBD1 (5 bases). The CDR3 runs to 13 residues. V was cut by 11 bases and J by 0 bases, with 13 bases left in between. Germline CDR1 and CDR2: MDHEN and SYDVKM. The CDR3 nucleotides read TGTGCCGTTAAACAGGTCATGAACACTGAAGCTTTCTTT. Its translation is CAVKQVMNTEAFF.

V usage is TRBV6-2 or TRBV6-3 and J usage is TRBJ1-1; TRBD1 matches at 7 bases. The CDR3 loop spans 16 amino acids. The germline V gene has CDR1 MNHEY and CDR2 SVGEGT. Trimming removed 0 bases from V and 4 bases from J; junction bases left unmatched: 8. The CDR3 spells CASSYSLSTGATEAFF. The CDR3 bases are TGTGCCAGCAGTTACTCCCTCTCTACAGGGGCCACTGAAGCTTTCTTT.

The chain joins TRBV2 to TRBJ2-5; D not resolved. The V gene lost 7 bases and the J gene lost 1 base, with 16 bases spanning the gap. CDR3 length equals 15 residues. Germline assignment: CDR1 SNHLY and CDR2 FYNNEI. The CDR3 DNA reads TGTGCCAGCATGCCTGGGCCAGGCCCCCAAGAGACCCAGTACTTC. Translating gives CASMPGPGPQETQYF.

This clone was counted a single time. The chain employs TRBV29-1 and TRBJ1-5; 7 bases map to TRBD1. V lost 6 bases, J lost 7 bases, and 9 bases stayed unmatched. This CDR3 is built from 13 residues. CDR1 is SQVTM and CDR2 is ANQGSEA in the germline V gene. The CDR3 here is CSVLTGFHQPQHF. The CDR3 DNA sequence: TGCAGCGTCCTGACAGGGTTCCACCAGCCCCAGCATTTT.

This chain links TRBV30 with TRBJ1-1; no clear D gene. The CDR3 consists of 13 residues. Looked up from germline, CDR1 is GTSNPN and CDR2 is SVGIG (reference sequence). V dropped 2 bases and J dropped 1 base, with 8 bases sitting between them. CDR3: CAWSRRKNTEAFF. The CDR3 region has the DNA TGTGCCTGGAGTCGGCGGAAGAACACTGAAGCTTTCTTT.

The CDR3 nucleotides are TGTGCCAGCAGCTTTATCGCGGTCAATGAGCAGTTCTTC. Its protein product is CASSFIAVNEQFF. This sequence joins TRBV11-2 and TRBJ2-1; D unresolved. The CDR3 covers 13 residues. V lost 3 bases to trimming and J lost 6 bases, with 9 bases between them. Per the germline V gene, CDR1 is SGHAT and CDR2 is FQNNGV.

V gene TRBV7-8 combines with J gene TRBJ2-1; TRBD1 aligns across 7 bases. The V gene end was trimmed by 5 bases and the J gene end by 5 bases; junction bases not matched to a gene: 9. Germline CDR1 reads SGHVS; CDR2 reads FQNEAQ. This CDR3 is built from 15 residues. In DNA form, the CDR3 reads TGTGCCAGCAGCATAGGGGGCAGTCGAAACAATGAGCAGTTCTTC. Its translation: CASSIGGSRNNEQFF.

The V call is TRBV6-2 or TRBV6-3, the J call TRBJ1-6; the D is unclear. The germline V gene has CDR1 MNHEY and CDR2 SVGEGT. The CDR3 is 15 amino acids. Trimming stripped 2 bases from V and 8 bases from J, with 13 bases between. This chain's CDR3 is CASSYILRYDSPLHF. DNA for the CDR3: TGTGCCAGCAGTTACATACTACGTTACGATTCACCCCTCCACTTT.

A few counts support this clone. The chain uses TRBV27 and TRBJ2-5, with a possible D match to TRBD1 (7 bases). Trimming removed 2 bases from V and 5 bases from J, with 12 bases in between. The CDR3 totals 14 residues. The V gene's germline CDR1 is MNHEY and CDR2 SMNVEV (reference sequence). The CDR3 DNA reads TGTGCCAGCAGTTTACAGGGGGGCGAGGAGACCCAGTACTTC. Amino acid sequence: CASSLQGGEETQYF.

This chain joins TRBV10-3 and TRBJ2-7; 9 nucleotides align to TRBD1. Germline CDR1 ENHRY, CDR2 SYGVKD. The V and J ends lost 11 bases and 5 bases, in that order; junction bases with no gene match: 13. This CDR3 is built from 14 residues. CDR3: CAARPGQGIDEQYF. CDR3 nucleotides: TGTGCCGCAAGACCGGGACAGGGTATTGACGAGCAGTACTTC.

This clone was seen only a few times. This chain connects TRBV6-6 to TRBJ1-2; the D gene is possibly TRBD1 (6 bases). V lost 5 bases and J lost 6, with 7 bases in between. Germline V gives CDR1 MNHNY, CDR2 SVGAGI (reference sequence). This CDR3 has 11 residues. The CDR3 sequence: CASSAGDGYTF. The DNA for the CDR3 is TGTGCCAGCAGTGCAGGGGATGGCTACACCTTC.

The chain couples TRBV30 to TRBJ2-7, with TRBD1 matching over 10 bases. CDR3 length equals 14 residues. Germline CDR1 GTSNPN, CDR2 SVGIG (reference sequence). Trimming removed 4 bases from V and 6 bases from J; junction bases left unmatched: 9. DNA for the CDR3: TGTGCCTGGACCCGGACAGGGGGTTTCTCCGAGCAGTACTTC. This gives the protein CAWTRTGGFSEQYF. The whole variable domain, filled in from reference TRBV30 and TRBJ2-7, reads SQTIHQWPATLVQPVGSPLSLECTVEGTSNPNLYWYRQAAGRGLQLLFYSVGIGQISSEVPQNLSASRPQDRQFILSSKKLLLSDSGFYLCAWTRTGGFSEQYFGPGTRLTVT.

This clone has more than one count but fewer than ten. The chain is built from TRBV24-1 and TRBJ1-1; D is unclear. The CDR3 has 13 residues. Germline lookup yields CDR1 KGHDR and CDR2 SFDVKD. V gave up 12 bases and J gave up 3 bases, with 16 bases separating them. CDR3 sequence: CAAMGPSDTEAFF. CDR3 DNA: TGTGCCGCGATGGGCCCTTCGGACACTGAAGCTTTCTTT.

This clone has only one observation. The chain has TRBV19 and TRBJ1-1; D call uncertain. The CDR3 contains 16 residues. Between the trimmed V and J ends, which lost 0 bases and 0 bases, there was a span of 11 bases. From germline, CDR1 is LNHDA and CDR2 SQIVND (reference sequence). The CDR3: CASSIDPRVLNTEAFF. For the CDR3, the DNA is TGTGCCAGTAGTATAGACCCCCGGGTCTTGAACACTGAAGCTTTCTTT.

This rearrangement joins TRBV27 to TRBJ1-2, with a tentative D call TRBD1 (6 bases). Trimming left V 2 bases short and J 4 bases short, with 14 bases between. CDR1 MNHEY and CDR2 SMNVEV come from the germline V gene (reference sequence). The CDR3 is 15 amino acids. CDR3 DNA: TGTGCCAGCAGTTTAGGGAAGACAGGCGCCTATGGCTACACCTTC. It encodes CASSLGKTGAYGYTF.

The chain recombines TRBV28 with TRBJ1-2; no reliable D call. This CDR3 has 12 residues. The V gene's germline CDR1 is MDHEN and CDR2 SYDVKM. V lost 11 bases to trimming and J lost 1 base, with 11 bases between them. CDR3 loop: CAYSTINYGYTF. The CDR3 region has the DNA TGTGCCTACTCGACAATTAACTATGGCTACACCTTC.

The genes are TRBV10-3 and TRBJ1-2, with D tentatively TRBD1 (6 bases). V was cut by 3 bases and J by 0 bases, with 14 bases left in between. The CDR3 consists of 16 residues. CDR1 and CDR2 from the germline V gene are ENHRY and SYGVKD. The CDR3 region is CAISEGTGPANYGYTF. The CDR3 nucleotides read TGTGCCATCAGTGAAGGAACAGGGCCAGCTAACTATGGCTACACCTTC.

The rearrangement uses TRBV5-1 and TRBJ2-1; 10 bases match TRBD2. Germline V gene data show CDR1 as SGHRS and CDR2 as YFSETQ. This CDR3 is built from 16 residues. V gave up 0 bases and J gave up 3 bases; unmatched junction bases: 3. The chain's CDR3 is CASSLVASGGYNEQFF. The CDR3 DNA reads TGCGCCAGCAGCTTGGTTGCTAGCGGGGGCTACAATGAGCAGTTCTTC.